This T cell receptor beta chain was recorded in a study of T-cell memory formation after mild COVID-19. In regard to this clonotype: What it binds is not known.

The study, taken as a whole, reports: Contracting CD4+ clones sat mainly in CM and EM; CD8+ in EMRA.

Each CDR3 protein is one row after TCRdb ran MiXCR on the 5' RACE reads. The table records about 430,000 distinct CDR3 sequences, roughly 18% of them present only once. Looked up from germline, CDR1 is SQVTM and CDR2 is ANQGSEA. V lost 0 bases, J lost 2 bases, and 7 bases lay in between. The CDR3 spans 13 residues. The material sequenced was PBMCs or a T cell subset sorted from them (not recorded which). The J gene is TRBJ1-1, the V gene TRBV29-1, with D hard to call. The clonotype originates from a man aged 18 to 35 who had mild COVID-19 (a few samples of this study predate the infection). Cell type and time point are not known. CDR3 bases: TGCAGCGTTGAAGAGGGAGTAAACACTGAAGCTTTCTTT. Its protein product is CSVEEGVNTEAFF.